A selection of T cell receptor beta chains follows, all from one sample in a study of cytomegalovirus exposure and HLA in healthy donors. Clones were sequenced by immunoSEQ multiplex PCR, and TCRdb holds only the in-frame ones, with some missing. Among 150,000 or so clones listed, 60% to 85% were seen once. The sample consisted of PBMCs. The receptors come from a man aged 35 to 55 in good health and CMV-seropositive. The CDR3 runs from the conserved cysteine through the conserved F or W. The D gene is left open where the match is weak.

v_gene | d_gene | CDR3aa
TRBV20-1 | TRBD2 | CSASRTSEQYF
TRBV30 | - | CAWTSSNEQFF
TRBV28 | - | CASSLRGALGYTF
TRBV29-1 | - | CSVVGGAHGYTF
TRBV28 | TRBD1 | CASSPGQGRGYTF
TRBV4-2 | TRBD1 | CASSRPGQGAQAFF
TRBV9 | - | CASSVSTSPWETQYF
TRBV6-1 | - | CASSEAGGFGQETQYF
TRBV5-1 | - | CASSLGGIDTGELFF
TRBV5-5 | - | CASSLDRGKETQYF
TRBV5-1 | TRBD1 | CASSFPPGGWGETQYF
TRBV19 | - | CASHGFYQPQHF
TRBV10-3 | TRBD2 | CATHLAGGPGQFF
TRBV28 | TRBD2 | CASSETSGRADEQYF
TRBV5-6 | - | CASSFLERGRREKLFF
TRBV5-1 | - | CASTLQSGTMGYGYTF
TRBV19 | - | CASRGVPGRGPHNEQFF
TRBV7-9 | TRBD1 | CASGGQGGQPQHF
TRBV29-1 | - | CSVAGGTTMEQFF
TRBV7-6 | TRBD1 | CASSSAPGTAANEKLFF
TRBV5-1 | TRBD2 | CASSPVAGGHNEQFF
TRBV29-1 | - | CSVEKGGRETQYF
TRBV19 | - | CASIGQGSHQPQHF
TRBV5-6 | TRBD1 | CASSLWQGAFIGELFF
TRBV28 | TRBD1 | CASSFVQGAHQPQHF
TRBV5-1 | - | CASSLSGSTDTQYF
TRBV5-1 | - | CASSFGQGTYEQYF
TRBV29-1 | - | CSVFLETQYF
TRBV7-2 | - | CASSLGTLEEQPQHF
TRBV13 | - | CASRRTIPNLISYEQYF
TRBV19 | TRBD1 | CASIPGTGVYEQYF
TRBV2 | - | CASSVGLADGETQYF
TRBV5-4 | - | CASSLDTVGPDTQYF
TRBV5-6 | TRBD2 | CASSLTSGSWETQYF
TRBV18 | TRBD1 | CASSPGQGPLAGELFF
TRBV6-5 | - | CASSLRDTRYGYTF
TRBV2 | TRBD1 | CASGNRGGNTEAFF
TRBV5-4 | TRBD2 | CASSSGTRQETQYF
TRBV7-9 | TRBD1 | CASRLGTGRTEAFF
TRBV5-1 | TRBD1 | CASSKQGPMNTGELFF
TRBV19 | - | CASSPQGGGYTF
TRBV30 | TRBD2 | CAWKRTSGNEQFF
TRBV10-3 | TRBD1 | CAINPGTADYEQYF
TRBV7-2 | - | CASSPTRSGANVLTF
TRBV5-1 | TRBD2 | CASSPLGAGYNEQFF
TRBV10-3 | - | CAIRAGRSYEQYF
TRBV9 | - | CASSVQGWETQYF
TRBV4-1 | TRBD2 | CASTKLGTLAGVADTQYF
TRBV7-3 | TRBD2 | CASSRTSGGEQFF
TRBV7-8 | TRBD1 | CATGDRVWYEQYF
TRBV11-2 | - | CASSQDTEAPQYF
TRBV6-1 | - | CASSDYREIQETQYF
TRBV5-1 | TRBD2 | CASAAGSSGGTDTQYF
TRBV4-1 | TRBD2 | CASSQALAGYTGELFF
TRBV4-2 | - | CASSQDPGQSSPLHF
TRBV5-5 | - | CASSLATNEKLFF
TRBV6-1 | - | CASSEGTAASTDTQYF
TRBV5-5 | - | CASSAGHSYEQYF
TRBV4-1 | TRBD1 | CASSPGDRHYSGANVLTF
TRBV10-3 | TRBD2 | CAIRISGANTGELFF